Shown below are 17 T cell receptor beta chains from a single sample sequenced in a study of T-cell memory formation after mild COVID-19. TCRdb re-called the 5' RACE reads with MiXCR, one entry per CDR3 protein. The profile shows 200,000 to 250,000 distinct CDR3 sequences, less than 20% of them singletons. Sequenced sample: PBMCs or a T cell subset sorted from them (not recorded which). The origin of the receptors is a man younger than 30 who had mild COVID-19 (a few samples of this study predate the infection). Cell type and time point are not known.

The chain couples TRBV18 to TRBJ1-6, with 11 bases identical to TRBD1. In germline, CDR1 is KGHSH, CDR2 LQKENI. The CDR3 length is 14 residues. V was pared by 0 bases and J by 12 bases, with 1 base of the junction left unmatched. CDR3: CASSPPGTGGPLHF. CDR3 nucleotide sequence: TGTGCCAGCTCACCACCCGGGACAGGGGGACCCCTCCACTTT.

V is TRBV19 and J is TRBJ2-5; D is unclear. CDR1 is LNHDA, CDR2 SQIVND, per germline (reference sequence). The CDR3 has 13 amino acids. With 3 bases removed from V and 4 bases from J, the gap between germline ends came to 9 bases. As DNA, the CDR3 is TGTGCCAGTAGTATTGGATTTCGAGAGACCCAGTACTTC. Translating gives CASSIGFRETQYF.

In its sample, this clonotype was seen a few times. The chain has TRBV5-1 and TRBJ1-1, with TRBD1 matching 8 bases. The germline V gene encodes CDR1 SGHRS and CDR2 YFSETQ. This CDR3 is 15 amino acids long. V lost 4 bases, J lost 0 bases, and 5 bases stayed unmatched. This CDR3 is CASSPGTGMNTEAFF. CDR3 coding DNA: TGCGCCAGCAGCCCCGGGACAGGCATGAACACTGAAGCTTTCTTT. Together with reference TRBV5-1 and TRBJ1-1, the CDR3 gives the full variable domain: KAGVTQTPRYLIKTRGQQVTLSCSPISGHRSVSWYQQTPGQGLQFLFEYFSETQRNKGNFPGRFSGRQFSNSRSEMNVSTLELGDSALYLCASSPGTGMNTEAFFGQGTRLTVV.

The chain has TRBV7-2 and TRBJ1-4, with 7 bases fitting TRBD1. The length of the CDR3 is 13 residues. Germline CDR1 SGHTA, CDR2 FQGNSA. With 4 bases clipped from V and 8 bases from J, the junction kept 4 bases outside the gene matches. CDR3 sequence: CASSSGQEEKLFF. In DNA, the CDR3 is TGTGCCAGCAGCTCCGGACAGGAGGAAAAACTGTTTTTT.

The V gene is TRBV7-2, the J gene TRBJ2-1, with D unresolved. This CDR3 region has 15 residues. Germline CDR1 SGHTA, CDR2 FQGNSA. V was trimmed by 2 bases and J by 10 bases, leaving 18 bases between them. For the CDR3, the DNA is TGTGCCAGCAGCTTAAATGGGCCCCTACCCGGAGAGCAGTTCTTC. This encodes CASSLNGPLPGEQFF.

V gene TRBV20-1 combines with J gene TRBJ2-1; 9 positions agree with TRBD2. Germline V gene lookup returns CDR1 DFQATT and CDR2 SNEGSKA (reference sequence). V was clipped by 1 base and J by 10 bases; unmatched bases: 8. The length of the CDR3 is 14 residues. For the CDR3, the DNA is TGCAGTGCTAGAGTTGCGGGGGGGCTGTGGGAGCAGTTCTTC. It codes for CSARVAGGLWEQFF.

The DNA of the CDR3 is TGTGCCAGCAGCTTGATGGGAATCGGTGGCTACACCTTC. As protein: CASSLMGIGGYTF. This chain joins TRBV11-2 and TRBJ1-2, with no clear D. CDR1 and CDR2 (germline): SGHAT, FQNNGV. V gave up 3 bases and J gave up 7 bases, with 12 bases separating them. The CDR3 is 13 amino acids.

The CDR3 protein is CAWSVSGRGYTF. CDR3 sequence (DNA): TGTGCCTGGAGTGTTTCCGGGCGCGGCTACACCTTC. The rearrangement links TRBV30 to TRBJ1-2, with unresolved D. The V gene lost 0 bases and the J gene lost 8 bases, with 10 bases spanning the gap. The germline CDR1 and CDR2 sequences are GTSNPN and SVGIG (reference sequence). This CDR3 spans 12 amino acids.

The J gene is TRBJ1-5, the V gene TRBV20-1; D is uncertain. This CDR3 has 13 residues. Germline values: CDR1 DFQATT, CDR2 SNEGSKA (reference sequence). The V gene lost 4 bases and the J gene lost 2 bases, with 9 bases spanning the gap. The CDR3 sequence: CSATGSGNQPQHF. For the CDR3, the DNA is TGCAGTGCTACAGGTTCGGGCAATCAGCCCCAGCATTTT.

The chain links TRBV6-4 to TRBJ2-1; perhaps TRBD1 as D (5 bases). CDR1 and CDR2 (germline): MRHNA, SNTAGT. This CDR3 region has 13 residues. Trimming stripped 3 bases from V and 7 bases from J, with 10 bases between. The CDR3 coding sequence is TGTGCCAGCAGTGAGGACAACGTAAATGAGCAGTTCTTC. The encoded protein is CASSEDNVNEQFF.

This clonotype appeared a single time. V and J are TRBV12-3 or TRBV12-4 and TRBJ1-2; 8 nucleotides align to TRBD1. This CDR3 contains 13 residues. V lost 7 bases and J lost 8; bases outside the gene matches: 9. The CDR3 region has the DNA TGTGCCAGCACCAGAGGACAGGGCGCGGGCTACACCTTC. Its protein is CASTRGQGAGYTF.

The rearrangement uses TRBV20-1 and TRBJ1-6; TRBD1 might be the D (5 bases). The CDR3 sequence is 15 residues long. Trimming took off 5 bases at V and 0 bases at J, with 11 bases between the two ends. CDR1 and CDR2 from the germline V gene are DFQATT and SNEGSKA (reference sequence). CDR3 sequence (DNA): TGCAGTGCTCGCGCTCAGGGCTCCTATAATTCACCCCTCCACTTT. It codes for CSARAQGSYNSPLHF.

This clonotype showed up just a few times. The J gene is TRBJ2-1, the V gene TRBV12-3 or TRBV12-4, with D perhaps TRBD2 (6 bases). Trimming took off 6 bases at V and 6 bases at J, with 12 bases between the two ends. This CDR3 region has 13 residues. DNA for the CDR3: TGTGCCAGCAGCCTGACTAGATTCAATGAGCAGTTCTTC. Protein product: CASSLTRFNEQFF.

This clonotype was counted ten times or more. The genes are TRBV5-6 and TRBJ2-1, with 7 nucleotides matching TRBD1. This CDR3 contains 15 residues. Germline CDR1 and CDR2: SGHDT and YYEEEE. V dropped 0 bases and J dropped 9; count of bases not matched to a gene: 9. CDR3: CASSLDRGFIGEQFF. As DNA, the CDR3 is TGTGCCAGCAGCTTGGACAGGGGCTTTATAGGTGAGCAGTTCTTC. Using reference TRBV5-6 and TRBJ2-1 for the parts outside the CDR3, the full variable domain is DAGVTQSPTHLIKTRGQQVTLRCSPKSGHDTVSWYQQALGQGPQFIFQYYEEEERQRGNFPDRFSGHQFPNYSSELNVNALLLGDSALYLCASSLDRGFIGEQFFGPGTRLTVL.

This clonotype was seen a handful of times. This chain joins TRBV18 and TRBJ2-5, with 7 bases identical to TRBD1. Per the germline V gene, CDR1 is KGHSH and CDR2 is LQKENI. V lost 4 bases to trimming and J lost 2 bases; unmatched junction nucleotides: 4. This CDR3 is built from 14 residues. The CDR3 DNA is TGTGCCAGCTCACGCCGGGACAGACAAGAGACCCAGTACTTC. Translating it yields CASSRRDRQETQYF.

The chain uses TRBV5-1 and TRBJ1-5, with D maybe TRBD1 (5 bases). Germline-derived CDR1 and CDR2 are SGHRS and YFSETQ. This CDR3 comprises 15 residues. Trimming shortened V by 0 bases and J by 5 bases, and 12 bases separated the two germline ends. Here the CDR3 reads CASSLGGEGDQPQHF. The CDR3 nucleotides are TGCGCCAGCAGCTTGGGAGGGGAGGGCGATCAGCCCCAGCATTTT.

V is TRBV7-2 and J is TRBJ1-2, with D unclear. This CDR3 is 13 amino acids long. Deletions cut 1 base from V and 11 bases from J, with 14 bases between. The germline V gene has CDR1 SGHTA and CDR2 FQGNSA. The CDR3 sequence is CASSLGQIGGYTF. The CDR3 DNA follows: TGTGCCAGCAGCTTAGGCCAGATAGGAGGTTACACCTTC.